These 18 T cell receptor beta chains share one sample of origin, sequenced in a study of blood T cell repertoires in COVID-19. The repertoire was sequenced with immunoSEQ multiplex PCR; TCRdb's copy has only in-frame clones and lacks some. The repertoire holds some 120,000 clones, about four fifths seen once, with roughly 15% in the top ten. The sample was peripheral blood. These receptors all stem from a woman in her forties or fifties with acute or convalescent COVID-19.

The CDR3 nucleotides read TGTGCCAGCAGTGAAGTTCAGGGGGCATTTAATGGCTACACCTTC. Translation: CASSEVQGAFNGYTF. This rearrangement joins TRBV2 to TRBJ1-2; TRBD1 agrees at 8 bases. This CDR3 comprises 15 residues. Trimming cost V 1 base and J 6 bases; bases outside gene matches: 7. The V gene's germline CDR1 is SNHLY and CDR2 FYNNEI.

This chain links TRBV18 with TRBJ1-1, with 9 nucleotides matching TRBD1. V trimming: 3 bases; J trimming: 0 bases; junction bases outside the gene matches: 5. The CDR3 is 16 residues long. The germline gives CDR1 KGHSH, CDR2 LQKENI. The CDR3 nucleotides are TGTGCCAGCTCACCCCGGGACAGGGCAATGAACACTGAAGCTTTCTTT. Its protein product is CASSPRDRAMNTEAFF.

J is TRBJ2-1 and V is TRBV5-1; D might be TRBD1 (6 bases). This CDR3 is built from 13 residues. Trimming removed 7 bases at V and 14 bases at J, with 22 bases between. The V gene's germline CDR1 is SGHRS and CDR2 YFSETQ. CDR3 sequence: CASRVMGAANEFF. The DNA for the CDR3 is TGCGCCAGCCGGGTGATGGGGGCCGCGAATGAGTTCTTC.

The chain combines TRBV6-5 with TRBJ1-3; D gene uncertain. CDR3 length: 14 residues. CDR1 MNHEY and CDR2 SVGAGI come from the germline V gene. V lost 5 bases and J 0 bases, leaving 8 bases between the germline ends. CDR3 sequence: CASSRGLSGNTIYF. Here the CDR3 DNA reads TGTGCCAGCAGTCGCGGGCTCTCTGGAAACACCATATATTTT.

The chain has TRBV6-1 and TRBJ1-1, with D perhaps matching TRBD1 (6 bases). Germline-derived CDR1 and CDR2 are MNHNS and SASEGT. The CDR3 length is 13 residues. With 2 bases removed from V and 8 bases from J, the gap between germline ends came to 12 bases. The CDR3 DNA follows: TGTGCCAGCAGTGAATTGGGTGACAGGGAAGCTTTCTTT. This translates into CASSELGDREAFF.

The chain joins TRBV7-8 to TRBJ2-4; 7 nucleotides agree with TRBD1. CDR1 is SGHVS and CDR2 is FQNEAQ in the germline V gene. The V and J ends lost 1 base and 2 bases, in that order; junction bases with no gene match: 5. This CDR3 comprises 16 residues. The DNA for the CDR3 is TGTGCCAGCAGCTTAGATCGGACAGGAACCAAAAACATTCAGTACTTC. This codes for CASSLDRTGTKNIQYF.

The chain links TRBV7-9 to TRBJ1-2; D not resolved. V lost 5 bases, J lost 5 bases, and 9 bases lay in between. CDR3 length: 12 amino acids. Germline CDR1 and CDR2: SEHNR and FQNEAQ (reference sequence). The CDR3 protein is CASSPSEYGYTF. Here the CDR3 DNA reads TGTGCCAGCAGCCCCTCAGAATATGGCTACACCTTC.

This chain connects TRBV9 to TRBJ2-7; TRBD1 might be the D (5 bases). There are 16 residues in the CDR3. From germline, CDR1 is SGDLS and CDR2 YYNGEE. The V gene lost 0 bases and the J gene lost 3 bases, with 16 bases spanning the gap. The CDR3 DNA sequence: TGTGCCAGCAGCGTAGGAGGTGGGGCAGCGAGCTACGAGCAGTACTTC. Amino acids: CASSVGGGAASYEQYF.

The chain is built from TRBV27 and TRBJ2-3, with 9 bases aligning to TRBD2. The CDR3 extends over 15 amino acids. Germline V gives CDR1 MNHEY, CDR2 SMNVEV (reference sequence). V dropped 6 bases and J dropped 4; count of bases not matched to a gene: 8. The chain's CDR3 is CASSPGTSRADTQYF. The CDR3, as DNA: TGTGCCAGCAGCCCCGGGACTAGCCGGGCAGATACGCAGTATTTT.

This clone was seen only a few times. The chain is built from TRBV18 and TRBJ1-6; the D is unclear. CDR1 and CDR2 from the germline V gene are KGHSH and LQKENI. This CDR3 has 13 residues. V was clipped by 3 bases and J by 7 bases, with 7 bases between them. For the CDR3, the DNA is TGTGCCAGCTCACCGGGCAGCAATTCACCCCTCCACTTT. Translating it yields CASSPGSNSPLHF. Full variable domain (outside the CDR3, taken from reference TRBV18 and TRBJ1-6): NAGVMQNPRHLVRRRGQEARLRCSPMKGHSHVYWYRQLPEEGLKFMVYLQKENIIDESGMPKERFSAEFPKEGPSILRIQQVVRGDSAAYFCASSPGSNSPLHFGNGTRLTVT.

The chain has TRBV21-1 and TRBJ2-1; the table's D call TRBD1 went unverified against the DNA. TRBV21-1 is classified as a pseudogene. The CDR3 runs to 15 residues. The CDR3 region is CASFITARQDNEQFF. The CDR3 DNA reads as TGTGCCAGCTTCATAACGGCGAGACAGGACAATGAGCAGTTCTTC.

V is TRBV29-1 and J is TRBJ2-7; TRBD2 matches at 7 bases. The germline gives CDR1 SQVTM, CDR2 ANQGSEA. Trimming took 1 base from V and 0 from J; bases not matched to a gene: 12. CDR3 length: 17 residues. The CDR3 sequence is CSVEGLSRGVGSYEQYF. Here the CDR3 DNA reads TGCAGCGTTGAAGGTTTGAGCCGGGGGGTCGGCTCCTACGAGCAGTACTTC.

This clone was counted only a few times. The chain employs TRBV10-2 and TRBJ1-1; tentative D call: TRBD1 (6 bases). There are 13 residues in the CDR3. V lost 5 bases and J 4 bases, leaving 11 bases between the germline ends. The germline gives CDR1 WSHSY, CDR2 SAAADI. This chain's CDR3 is CASSQGSLTEAFF. In DNA, the CDR3 is TGCGCCAGCAGTCAGGGGAGCCTCACTGAAGCTTTCTTT.

The chain uses TRBV6-5 and TRBJ2-7, with 10 positions matching TRBD1. CDR3 size: 14 residues. The J segment lost 3 bases and the V segment lost 2 bases, leaving 1 base of the junction unmatched. Germline CDR1 reads MNHEY; CDR2 reads SVGAGI. In nucleotides, the CDR3 is TGTGCCAGCAGTTACGACAGGGGGCTCTACGAGCAGTACTTC. Translated, it gives CASSYDRGLYEQYF.

Here the CDR3 reads CASSESLGGTSTDTQYF. The CDR3 region has the DNA TGCGCCAGCAGTGAGAGTCTCGGGGGGACTAGCACAGATACGCAGTATTTT. The V and J genes are TRBV10-1 and TRBJ2-3; 7 positions match TRBD2. CDR1 and CDR2 (germline): WNHNN, SYGVQD (reference sequence). This CDR3 contains 17 residues. The V gene end was trimmed by 2 bases and the J gene end by 0 bases; junction bases not matched to a gene: 8.

This clone was seen a single time. The chain carries TRBV5-5 and TRBJ1-5; 7 bases are a match to TRBD1. V lost 3 bases and J lost 3; bases outside the gene matches: 6. Germline CDR1 reads SGHKS; CDR2 reads YYEKEE (reference sequence). This CDR3 has 15 amino acids. CDR3 in amino acids: CASSWGQNNNQPQHF. The DNA of the CDR3 is TGTGCCAGCAGCTGGGGACAGAACAACAATCAGCCCCAGCATTTT.

The CDR3 DNA reads TGTGCCAGCAGCCATTCATCTTCTAGCCGAGGAAGGAACACCATATATTTT. Protein sequence: CASSHSSSSRGRNTIYF. The chain uses TRBV3-1 (or the pseudogene TRBV3-2) and TRBJ1-3, with D unresolved. V lost 3 bases to trimming and J lost 7 bases, with 22 bases between them. The CDR3 loop spans 17 amino acids. The germline V gene encodes CDR1 LGHDT and CDR2 YNNKEL (reference sequence).

This rearrangement joins TRBV6-6 to TRBJ1-2, with 7 bases that match TRBD1. In germline, CDR1 is MNHNY, CDR2 SVGAGI (reference sequence). The CDR3 sequence is 12 residues long. V gave up 2 bases and J gave up 8 bases; unmatched junction bases: 2. The CDR3 loop reads CASSYRGQGYTF. CDR3 DNA: TGTGCCAGCAGTTACAGGGGGCAGGGCTACACCTTC.